These 27 T cell receptor beta chains share one sample of origin, sequenced in a study of control samples from healthy donors and cancer patients. TCRdb's table, derived via immunoSEQ multiplex PCR, lists solely in-frame clones and lacks some. This table has approximately 130,000 clones, roughly 84% appearing once. Input material: blood. Source of these receptors: a man in his forties in good health.

V gene TRBV11-3 combines with J gene TRBJ1-2; possible D gene TRBD1, 5 bases. This CDR3 contains 15 residues. CDR1 and CDR2 from the germline V gene are SGHNT and YENEEA. Trimming took off 1 base at V and 0 bases at J, with 9 bases between the two ends. In DNA, the CDR3 is TGTGCCAGCAGCTTAGGTGGGGACTCTAACTATGGCTACACCTTC. It is translated as CASSLGGDSNYGYTF.

This clone was detected only once. The chain has TRBV9 and TRBJ1-2; the D gene is possibly TRBD1 (5 bases). The CDR3 runs to 17 residues. The ends were cut back, 0 bases at V and 6 bases at J, with 21 bases in the middle. CDR1 and CDR2 from the germline V gene are SGDLS and YYNGEE. The CDR3 is CASSVDYRDVLWDGYTF. The CDR3, as DNA: TGTGCCAGCAGCGTAGATTACCGGGACGTCCTTTGGGATGGCTACACCTTC.

This sequence joins TRBV6-2 or TRBV6-3 and TRBJ2-3; 11 bases align to TRBD2. In germline, CDR1 is MNHEY, CDR2 SVGEGT. The CDR3 consists of 17 residues. V shed 5 bases, J shed 2 bases, and the junction held 9 bases outside the gene matches. Here the CDR3 reads CASSQSGTSGSTDTQYF. In DNA, the CDR3 is TGTGCCAGCAGTCAATCAGGGACTAGCGGATCCACAGATACGCAGTATTTT.

The count of this clone is one. The chain combines TRBV30 with TRBJ1-1; possible D gene TRBD1, 5 bases. Trimming pared 3 bases from V and 1 base from J, leaving 18 bases between. CDR1 GTSNPN and CDR2 SVGIG come from the germline V gene (reference sequence). The CDR3 loop spans 16 amino acids. The CDR3 protein is CAWRFRGGWPNTEAFF. The DNA for the CDR3 is TGTGCCTGGAGATTCCGGGGGGGGTGGCCGAACACTGAAGCTTTCTTT.

This clone was counted between two and nine times. The gene calls are TRBV7-9 and TRBJ1-3; D gene uncertain. The CDR3 loop spans 12 amino acids. Trimming pared 5 bases from V and 4 bases from J, leaving 6 bases between. Germline V gives CDR1 SEHNR, CDR2 FQNEAQ (reference sequence). In DNA form, the CDR3 reads TGTGCCAGCAGCATAAACGGAAACACCATATATTTT. Protein: CASSINGNTIYF. Looking up the rest from reference TRBV7-9 and TRBJ1-3 gives the full variable domain: DTGVSQNPRHKITKRGQNVTFRCDPISEHNRLYWYRQTLGQGPEFLTYFQNEAQLEKSRLLSDRFSAERPKGSFSTLEIQRTEQGDSAMYLCASSINGNTIYFGEGSWLTVV.

This chain links TRBV6-5 with TRBJ1-6, with 7 bases identical to TRBD1. Germline V gives CDR1 MNHEY, CDR2 SVGAGI. The CDR3 has 15 residues. J was trimmed by 5 bases and V by 5 bases; bases with no gene match: 6. CDR3: CASSTGDTDNSPLHF. Written as DNA, the CDR3 is TGTGCCAGCAGTACAGGGGACACCGATAATTCACCCCTCCACTTT.

The gene calls are TRBV25-1 and TRBJ1-6; D gene uncertain. The V end was cut by 4 bases, the J end by 6 bases, with 10 bases between. The CDR3 is made up of 14 amino acids. CDR1 and CDR2 from the germline V gene are MGHDK and SYGVNS. The CDR3 here is CASSVAGSNSPLHF. Written as DNA, the CDR3 is TGTGCCAGCAGTGTGGCAGGCTCTAATTCACCCCTCCACTTT.

The chain recombines TRBV7-2 with TRBJ1-2; 9 nucleotides align to TRBD1. Trimming removed 4 bases from V and 5 bases from J; junction bases left unmatched: 11. From germline, CDR1 is SGHTA and CDR2 FQGNSA. CDR3 size: 16 residues. DNA for the CDR3: TGTGCCAGCAGCTCCAAGGGACAGGGAGCCGCTTATGGCTACACCTTC. Its protein product is CASSSKGQGAAYGYTF.

This sequence joins TRBV11-3 and TRBJ1-2; TRBD1 agrees at 7 bases. The ends lost 8 bases at V and 2 bases at J; junction bases unmatched: 5. This CDR3 spans 13 amino acids. Germline V gives CDR1 SGHNT, CDR2 YENEEA. This chain's CDR3 is CASAPGQNYGYTF. The CDR3 DNA sequence: TGTGCCAGCGCCCCGGGACAGAACTATGGCTACACCTTC.

This clone was observed a few times. The rearrangement joins TRBV9 to TRBJ2-2; no firm D call. Trimming shortened V by 0 bases and J by 4 bases, and 10 bases separated the two germline ends. The germline gives CDR1 SGDLS, CDR2 YYNGEE. This CDR3 has 15 residues. The CDR3 nucleotides are TGTGCCAGCAGCGTAGCCCCCCACGGCACCGGGGAGCTGTTTTTT. Translating gives CASSVAPHGTGELFF.

In DNA, the CDR3 is TGTGCCAGCAGCTTAGGCGGAAATAATTCACCCCTCCACTTT. It codes for CASSLGGNNSPLHF. V is TRBV7-8 and J is TRBJ1-6, with no clear D. V was trimmed by 1 base and J by 5 bases, leaving 6 bases between them. This CDR3 is built from 14 residues. Germline V gene lookup returns CDR1 SGHVS and CDR2 FQNEAQ.

This clone was detected once. The chain has TRBV15 and TRBJ2-7, with D unresolved. The CDR3 covers 15 residues. CDR1 LNHNV and CDR2 YYDKDF come from the germline V gene (reference sequence). The ends were cut back, 0 bases at V and 2 bases at J, with 11 bases in the middle. DNA of the CDR3: TGTGCCACCAGCAGAGAGACAACTCTCACCTACGAGCAGTACTTC. Amino acids: CATSRETTLTYEQYF. The full variable domain, in which reference TRBV15 and TRBJ2-7 provide the parts outside the CDR3, is DAMVIQNPRYQVTQFGKPVTLSCSQTLNHNVMYWYQQKSSQAPKLLFHYYDKDFNNEADTPDNFQSRRPNTSFCFLDIRSPGLGDTAMYLCATSRETTLTYEQYFGPGTRLTVT.

V usage is TRBV7-2 and J usage is TRBJ2-3; the D gene is possibly TRBD2 (5 bases). CDR3 length equals 12 residues. Germline V CDR1 and CDR2: SGHTA, FQGNSA. The V and J ends lost 11 bases and 2 bases respectively, with 11 bases between them. CDR3 residues: CAGGPLTDTQYF. The CDR3 bases are TGTGCCGGCGGGCCCCTCACAGATACGCAGTATTTT. Full variable domain (outside the CDR3, taken from reference TRBV7-2 and TRBJ2-3): GAGVSQSPSNKVTEKGKDVELRCDPISGHTALYWYRQSLGQGLEFLIYFQGNSAPDKSGLPSDRFSAERTGGSVSTLTIQRTQQEDSAVYLCAGGPLTDTQYFGPGTRLTVL.

The chain is built from TRBV6-7 and TRBJ2-7; possible D gene TRBD1, 7 bases. TRBV6-7 is filed as an ORF, its function uncertain. The ends were cut back, 4 bases at V and 3 bases at J, with 16 bases in the middle. The CDR3 totals 15 residues. CDR3 protein: CASSSSRQGGYEQYF. CDR3 coding DNA: TGTGCCAGCAGTTCCTCCCGACAGGGAGGCTACGAGCAGTACTTC.

About this clone: A much larger clone sits a single nucleotide away, making a read error possible. The sample contains more than one DNA sequence encoding this CDR3. This sequence joins TRBV19 and TRBJ2-2, with 9 bases lining up with TRBD2. V was pared by 5 bases and J by 0 bases, with 4 bases of the junction left unmatched. The CDR3 consists of 16 residues. Germline CDR1 reads LNHDA; CDR2 reads SQIVND (reference sequence). The CDR3 nucleotides are TGTGCCAGTAGTTCCGGCGGGGGGGCGAACACCGGGGAGCTGTTTTTT. It encodes CASSSGGGANTGELFF.

This chain connects TRBV29-1 to TRBJ1-4; TRBD1 aligns across 7 bases. The CDR3 contains 14 residues. V lost 7 bases, J lost 4 bases, and 9 bases stayed unmatched. Germline lookup yields CDR1 SQVTM and CDR2 ANQGSEA. The CDR3 protein is CSASSGTVNEKLFF. CDR3 sequence (DNA): TGCAGCGCTTCTTCCGGGACAGTTAATGAAAAACTGTTTTTT.

This clone was seen a single time. CDR3 nucleotides: TGCGCCAGCAGCTTGGTGGACAGGGGGCGGACTGAAGCTTTCTTT. As protein: CASSLVDRGRTEAFF. The rearrangement uses TRBV5-1 and TRBJ1-1; 11 nucleotides agree with TRBD1. The CDR3 extends over 15 amino acids. V was clipped by 0 bases and J by 5 bases; unmatched bases: 3. Germline V CDR1 and CDR2: SGHRS, YFSETQ. The full variable domain, completed using reference TRBV5-1 and TRBJ1-1, is KAGVTQTPRYLIKTRGQQVTLSCSPISGHRSVSWYQQTPGQGLQFLFEYFSETQRNKGNFPGRFSGRQFSNSRSEMNVSTLELGDSALYLCASSLVDRGRTEAFFGQGTRLTVV.

This chain links TRBV29-1 with TRBJ2-2; D unresolved. The CDR3 covers 13 residues. The germline V gene has CDR1 SQVTM and CDR2 ANQGSEA. Deletions cut 8 bases from V and 1 base from J, with 11 bases between. The CDR3 nucleotides are TGCAGCTATGACCGTAGGAACACCGGGGAGCTGTTTTTT. This sequence encodes CSYDRRNTGELFF.

The V gene is TRBV24-1, the J gene TRBJ1-1, with D unclear. From germline, CDR1 is KGHDR and CDR2 SFDVKD. The CDR3 totals 13 residues. The ends were cut back, 2 bases at V and 9 bases at J, with 12 bases in the middle. The CDR3 DNA sequence: TGTGCCACCAGTGATTGGCGCGGACGCCAAGCTTTCTTT. Protein: CATSDWRGRQAFF.

This sequence joins TRBV4-3 and TRBJ2-3; weak D call: TRBD2 (5 bases). CDR3 length: 17 residues. The V end lost 0 bases, the J end lost 2 bases, and 15 bases lay between the germline ends. In germline, CDR1 is LGHNA, CDR2 YSLEER. As DNA, the CDR3 is TGCGCCAGCAGCCAAGAACCCCCCAGCGGATTCACAGATACGCAGTATTTT. Translation gives CASSQEPPSGFTDTQYF.

The J gene is TRBJ1-2, the V gene TRBV6-5; D uncertain. Germline lookup yields CDR1 MNHEY and CDR2 SVGAGI. Trimming shortened V by 0 bases and J by 7 bases, and 6 bases separated the two germline ends. This CDR3 has 12 amino acids. CDR3: CASSYSGTGYTF. CDR3 coding DNA: TGTGCCAGCAGTTACTCGGGTACTGGCTACACCTTC.

The chain links TRBV7-9 to TRBJ2-7, with 8 bases aligning to TRBD1. Losses at the gene ends were 11 bases for V and 2 bases for J; bases not matched to a gene: 5. The CDR3 has 12 amino acids. The germline V gene encodes CDR1 SEHNR and CDR2 FQNEAQ (reference sequence). The CDR3: CAGGTGPYEQYF. As DNA, the CDR3 is TGTGCCGGGGGGACAGGTCCCTACGAGCAGTACTTC.

The chain employs TRBV30 and TRBJ1-5; unclear D gene. Germline CDR1 is GTSNPN and CDR2 is SVGIG (reference sequence). There are 13 residues in the CDR3. Trimming removed 1 base from V and 7 bases from J, with 11 bases in between. CDR3 bases: TGTGCCTGGAGTGGAGGGTTCGGACAGCCCCAGCATTTT. As protein: CAWSGGFGQPQHF.

This clone appeared a few times. J is TRBJ2-2 and V is TRBV29-1; 8 bases are a match to TRBD1. Germline V gene sequence: CDR1 SQVTM, CDR2 ANQGSEA. The CDR3 extends over 14 amino acids. The trim removed 4 bases at V and 7 bases at J, leaving 8 bases unmatched. The chain's CDR3 is CSVGQGTFGGELFF. The DNA of the CDR3 is TGCAGCGTTGGACAGGGGACGTTTGGCGGGGAGCTGTTTTTT.

This chain links TRBV15 with TRBJ2-3; D unresolved. CDR3 length equals 11 residues. Germline values: CDR1 LNHNV, CDR2 YYDKDF (reference sequence). Trimming shortened V by 3 bases and J by 6 bases, and 4 bases separated the two germline ends. CDR3 DNA sequence: TGTGCCACCAGCAGTATTGATACGCAGTATTTT. This encodes CATSSIDTQYF. Full variable domain (missing parts from reference TRBV15 and TRBJ2-3): DAMVIQNPRYQVTQFGKPVTLSCSQTLNHNVMYWYQQKSSQAPKLLFHYYDKDFNNEADTPDNFQSRRPNTSFCFLDIRSPGLGDTAMYLCATSSIDTQYFGPGTRLTVL.

The chain has TRBV28 and TRBJ1-3; 8 nucleotides match TRBD1. Per the germline V gene, CDR1 is MDHEN and CDR2 is SYDVKM. The CDR3 extends over 15 amino acids. J was trimmed by 1 base and V by 2 bases; bases with no gene match: 1. CDR3: CASSLTGGSGNTIYF. The CDR3 bases are TGTGCCAGCAGTTTAACAGGGGGGTCTGGAAACACCATATATTTT.

The V and J genes are TRBV19 and TRBJ1-2; 12 bases agree with TRBD1. V dropped 5 bases and J dropped 7; count of bases not matched to a gene: 2. The CDR3 extends over 13 amino acids. Germline lookup yields CDR1 LNHDA and CDR2 SQIVND (reference sequence). The CDR3 bases are TGTGCCAGTAGTCGGGACAGGGGGCTTGGCTACACCTTC. It is translated as CASSRDRGLGYTF.